The clone carrying this T cell receptor beta chain was seen more than once but under ten times. Its antigen is currently unknown. The CDR3 length is 15 residues. V gave up 1 base and J gave up 5 bases; unmatched junction bases: 4. The germline V gene has CDR1 GTSNPN and CDR2 SVGIG (reference sequence). The data belong to a study of T cells after yellow fever vaccination. Via MiXCR, TCRdb re-called the 5' RACE reads, giving one row per CDR3 protein. The table shows nearly 550,000 distinct CDR3 sequences, with about 19% occurring only once. Study-wide results and limits: The bulk population could contribute abundant contaminating clonotypes to FACS-sorted repertoires.

This receptor was obtained from a man aged 25-45 years who received the YFV17D yellow fever vaccine. The chain is built from TRBV30 and TRBJ2-2, with TRBD1 identical over 10 bases. The input for sequencing was PBMCs, taken 15 days after the yellow fever booster vaccination. CDR3: CAWSGGQGDTGELFF. The CDR3 DNA sequence: TGTGCCTGGAGTGGTGGACAGGGGGATACCGGGGAGCTGTTTTTT.